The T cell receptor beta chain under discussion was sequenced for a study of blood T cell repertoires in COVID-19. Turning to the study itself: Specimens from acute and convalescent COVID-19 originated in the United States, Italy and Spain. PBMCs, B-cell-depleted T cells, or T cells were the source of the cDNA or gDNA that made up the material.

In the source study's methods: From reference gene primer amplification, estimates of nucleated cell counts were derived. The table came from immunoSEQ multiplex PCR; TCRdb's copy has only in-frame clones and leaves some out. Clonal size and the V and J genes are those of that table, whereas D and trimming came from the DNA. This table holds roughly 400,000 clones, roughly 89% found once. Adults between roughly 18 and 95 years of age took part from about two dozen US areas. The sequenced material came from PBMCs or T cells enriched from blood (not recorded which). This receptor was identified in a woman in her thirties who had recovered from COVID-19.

CDR3 loop: CASLQDRGDTQYF. Here the CDR3 DNA reads TGTGCCAGTTTACAAGACAGGGGAGATACGCAGTATTTT. This chain links TRBV19 with TRBJ2-3; 8 bases map to TRBD1. CDR1 and CDR2 (germline): LNHDA, SQIVND (reference sequence). J was trimmed by 5 bases and V by 8 bases; bases with no gene match: 6. The CDR3 extends over 13 amino acids.